This T cell receptor (beta chain) derives from a study of OX40 agonist ivuxolimab in advanced cancers. Looking at the study overall: Enrolled patients in dose escalation had cancers that were hepatocellular carcinoma, melanoma, renal cell or head and neck cancer. Points from the study as a whole: Clonal expansion in partial responders at 0.1-3.0 mg/kg ranked among the lowest.

Enrollment shut out patients with autoimmune disease history or systemic immunosuppression. Trimming took 0 bases from V and 3 from J, leaving 7 bases between them. The CDR3 loop spans 13 amino acids. Germline CDR1 reads SGDLS; CDR2 reads YYNGEE. The repertoire was sequenced with immunoSEQ multiplex PCR; TCRdb's copy has only in-frame clones and lacks some. The data hold about 20,000 clones, with about three quarters observed a single time. This clone occurred a few times. The antigen remains undetermined. Distinct nucleotide sequences in the sample also encode this CDR3. Material: CD4+ or CD8+ T cells sorted from blood, obtained in a trial of the OX40 agonist ivuxolimab. The origin of this receptor is an adult with an advanced solid tumor such as melanoma, head and neck, liver or kidney cancer. V is TRBV9 and J is TRBJ2-7; D unresolved. The CDR3 bases are TGTGCCAGCAGCGTAGGGTCTAGCTACGAGCAGTACTTC. Translating it yields CASSVGSSYEQYF.